The rows below give T cell receptor beta chains drawn from one sample of a study of T cells in localized non-small cell lung cancer. TCRdb's table, derived via immunoSEQ multiplex PCR, lists solely in-frame clones and lacks some. This table holds about 74,000 clones, about four fifths found once. Sequenced material: peripheral blood, taken before any cancer treatment. These receptors were taken from an older female donor with stage I lung adenocarcinoma. Each CDR3 is given with its conserved first and last residue. Clone size is stated in some rows and not others, as once, few, many or a class when expanded.

V	J	size	CDR3
TRBV5-1	TRBJ2-3	.	CASRDPTGSTDTQYF
TRBV5-1	TRBJ1-2	.	CASSLESAGYGYTF
TRBV27	TRBJ2-1	.	CASSLRGVSYNEQFF
TRBV11-2	TRBJ2-7	.	CASSLGLHVNEQYF
TRBV28	TRBJ1-5	.	CASILDSLGQPQHF
TRBV7-8	TRBJ1-4	.	CASSRQPPNPSGEKLFF
TRBV7-2	TRBJ2-3	.	CASSLMRGETDTQYF
TRBV5-1	TRBJ2-3	.	CASSLYPASDTQYF
TRBV28	TRBJ1-2	.	CASSSGTGQTHYGYTF
TRBV19	TRBJ1-2	.	CASSRGGPNVGYGYTF
TRBV5-1	TRBJ2-3	.	CASGAGSYTDTQYF
TRBV27	TRBJ2-7	medium-sized	CASSYQASYEQYF
TRBV19	TRBJ2-2	few	CASSINRNTGELFF
TRBV12-5	TRBJ1-5	.	CASGIRQGGSNQPQHF
TRBV7-9	TRBJ2-3	.	CASSFSSGGPTDTQYF
TRBV7-9	TRBJ2-5	.	CASSLDGSLGETQYF
TRBV19	TRBJ1-5	.	CASSIGRRIPRNQPQHF
TRBV7-9	TRBJ1-2	few	CASSLQGYGYTF
TRBV7-6	TRBJ2-6	.	CASSSGRYSSGANVLTF
TRBV27	TRBJ1-4	.	CASSLFSDTMEKLFF
TRBV6-5	TRBJ2-7	.	CASSSGDSWYVQYF
TRBV7-9	TRBJ2-3	.	CASSLVRGGVADTQYF
TRBV12-2	TRBJ2-2	.	CASRFSNETGELFF
TRBV18	TRBJ1-1	.	CASSQGGAETEAFF
TRBV29-1	TRBJ1-1	.	CSVGTPLGGTEAFF
TRBV2	TRBJ2-3	once	CANTPKRDRAADTQYF
TRBV6-1	TRBJ1-1	.	CASDRQGGGTEAFF
TRBV5-4	TRBJ2-7	once	CASSTPGGSYEQYF
TRBV11-3	TRBJ2-7	few	CASSLGGVAEQYF
TRBV4-3	TRBJ2-3	.	CASSQDLGTDTQYF
TRBV11-3	TRBJ2-3	.	CASSSTADTQYF
TRBV5-6	TRBJ2-7	.	CASSLTDSYEQYF
TRBV6-5	TRBJ2-2	.	CASSRGTVRTGELFF
TRBV7-9	TRBJ2-7	.	CASSRQASYEQYF
TRBV21-1	TRBJ1-1	.	CASSKVLGWNEAFF
TRBV4-1	TRBJ2-2	.	CASSQDGGGGNTGELFF
TRBV28	TRBJ2-3	.	CATDPGLGGTDTQYF
TRBV7-3	TRBJ2-1	.	CASSLNNNEQFF
TRBV9	TRBJ2-7	.	CASSVGLMGSDRMEEQYF
TRBV15	TRBJ1-2	once	CATSRATGVRGYTF
TRBV5-1	TRBJ1-1	.	CASSQGGGITEAFF
TRBV29-1	TRBJ2-3	.	CSVEVGGDRPQRPPDTQYF
TRBV15	TRBJ2-5	.	CATSTQTGAETQYF
TRBV6-1	TRBJ1-6	.	CASTMTGSYNSPLHF
TRBV5-5	TRBJ2-7	.	CASTDVGYEQYF
TRBV7-9	TRBJ2-5	.	CASSGSVQETQYF
TRBV6-5	TRBJ2-5	.	CASSSNRGGETQYF
TRBV19	TRBJ2-1	.	CASSIASGSHEQFF
TRBV11-3	TRBJ2-5	.	CASSLRTGETQYF
TRBV7-3	TRBJ2-7	few	CASSLTAGLSSYEQYF
TRBV10-1	TRBJ2-4	.	CASSASGTAKNIQYF
TRBV12-2	TRBJ2-1	.	CASRPEGPTSGINNEQFF
TRBV9	TRBJ2-2	.	CASSTVITGELFF
TRBV2	TRBJ1-5	medium-sized	CASKRGRGSNQPQHF
TRBV28	TRBJ2-7	.	CASRTTGGAGEQYF
TRBV27	TRBJ1-2	.	CASSITQGFYGYTF
TRBV7-2	TRBJ1-1	.	CASSLEQNTEAFF
TRBV11-2	TRBJ2-7	once	CASSLVVAGGLGEQYF
TRBV9	TRBJ2-7	.	CATIRTGGEQYF
TRBV7-8	TRBJ1-4	.	CASSFEGRSEKLFF